A single sample gave rise to the 7 T cell receptor beta chains below, sequenced in a study of spatial heterogeneity in lung cancer (dated by TCRdb to about 2019). Libraries were constructed by 5' RACE. This sample was sequenced with a NextSeq 500. Using fastp trimming at Q25 and MiXCR clonotype assembly, TCRdb reanalyzed the public sequencing data and kept in-frame beta chains. Rows are combined by CDR3 protein, so each entry shows the most common genes and DNA. The sample includes 30,000 to 45,000 distinct CDR3 sequences, with under 8% observed a single time. The top ten clonotypes cover over 25% of the sample. The time point label, read with the paper, signifies: sample taken at primary tumor resection. The sample here was PBMCs, taken at surgery. These receptors all stem from a female donor with early-stage non-small cell lung cancer.

This clonotype was observed many times. The V and J genes are TRBV7-3 and TRBJ2-2, with a possible D match to TRBD2 (6 bases). This CDR3 comprises 15 residues. V lost 1 base and J 4 bases, leaving 10 bases between the germline ends. Germline V gives CDR1 SGHTA, CDR2 FQGTGA. CDR3 residues: CASSLRQGGTGELFF. The CDR3 bases are TGTGCCAGCAGCTTAAGGCAGGGAGGCACCGGGGAGCTGTTTTTT.

By share, this clonotype counts as medium-sized (0.01 to 0.1%). V is TRBV27 and J is TRBJ2-5; 13 bases are shared with TRBD2. Trimming cost V 4 bases and J 7 bases; bases outside gene matches: 6. The CDR3 is 15 amino acids. Germline V gene lookup returns CDR1 MNHEY and CDR2 SMNVEV (reference sequence). CDR3 bases: TGTGCCAGCAGTTGGGGACTAGCGGGAATACGGACCCAGTACTTC. Amino acid sequence: CASSWGLAGIRTQYF.

Turning to this clonotype: Just one base apart from a much larger clone, this may be a read error. The chain recombines TRBV29-1 with TRBJ2-1; the match to TRBD1 covers 9 bases. The CDR3 runs 16 residues. Germline lookup yields CDR1 SQVTM and CDR2 ANQGSEA. The V and J ends lost 1 base and 6 bases, in that order; junction bases with no gene match: 10. CDR3 in DNA: TGCAGCGTTGAAGGCCGCACGGGACAGGGATTCAATGAGCAGTTCTTC. Amino acid sequence: CSVEGRTGQGFNEQFF.

This clonotype was detected ten times or more. DNA of the CDR3: TGCGCCAGCAGCCTGACTAGCGGGGGTTACGAGCAGTACTTC. Translated: CASSLTSGGYEQYF. This sequence joins TRBV5-1 and TRBJ2-7; 12 bases are shared with TRBD2. Per germline, CDR1 SGHRS and CDR2 YFSETQ. The CDR3 runs to 14 residues. The V and J ends lost 4 bases and 4 bases, in that order; junction bases with no gene match: 3.

This clonotype was counted many times. The CDR3 is CASSLRSSNQPQHF. The CDR3 DNA follows: TGTGCCAGCAGCTTACGCAGTAGCAATCAGCCCCAGCATTTT. This chain links TRBV7-8 with TRBJ1-5; the D is unclear. The CDR3 extends over 14 amino acids. Germline V gene data show CDR1 as SGHVS and CDR2 as FQNEAQ. V dropped 2 bases and J dropped 0 bases, with 5 bases sitting between them. Full variable domain (outside the CDR3, taken from reference TRBV7-8 and TRBJ1-5): GAGVSQSPRYKVAKRGQDVALRCDPISGHVSLFWYQQALGQGPEFLTYFQNEAQLDKSGLPSDRFFAERPEGSVSTLKIQRTQQEDSAVYLCASSLRSSNQPQHFGDGTRLSIL.

By sample share, this clonotype is medium-sized (0.01 to 0.1%). J is TRBJ2-7 and V is TRBV7-2; D unclear. The CDR3 runs 15 residues. CDR1 SGHTA and CDR2 FQGNSA come from the germline V gene. Trimming removed 1 base at V and 0 bases at J, with 10 bases between. The chain's CDR3 is CASSLVPDGSYEQYF. The CDR3, as DNA: TGTGCCAGCAGCTTAGTCCCGGACGGCTCCTACGAGCAGTACTTC.

Many counts were recorded for this clonotype. The chain has TRBV4-1 and TRBJ1-4; D unclear. CDR3 length: 18 amino acids. Trimming left V 2 bases short and J 0 bases short, with 16 bases between. CDR1 is MGHRA and CDR2 is YSYEKL in the germline V gene. CDR3 sequence (DNA): TGCGCCAGCAGCCAACACCGAAGTGCTGGGCCAACTAATGAAAAACTGTTTTTT. It yields the protein CASSQHRSAGPTNEKLFF.